This TCR beta chain was found in a study of early T cells in non-severe SARS-CoV-2 infection. The overall study: The chains were unpaired, and the sequenced material was bulk RNA from unsorted whole blood. Study-level points and caveats: In VDJdb matching, anti-spike CD8 responses were favored while private and CD4 specificities went missing.

This clonotype has a handful of counts. Its target is unknown. In the library, individual cDNA molecules carried attached unique molecular identifiers. Using its own MiXCR run on the 5' RACE reads, TCRdb lists one record per CDR3 protein. The sample lists approximately 100,000 distinct CDR3 sequences, approximately 10% seen once, with around 5.4% in the top ten. Per the germline V gene, CDR1 is DFQATT and CDR2 is SNEGSKA (reference sequence). The CDR3 length is 14 residues. V lost 1 base, J lost 5 bases, and 14 bases lay in between. This clonotype was sampled from an adult who was a healthcare worker with PCR-confirmed SARS-CoV-2 infection or an uninfected control (not recorded which). The V gene is TRBV20-1, the J gene TRBJ2-5, with D possibly TRBD1 on 6 matching bases. Sequencing was carried out using whole blood. CDR3 sequence reads: CSARAWDIQETQYF. CDR3 in DNA: TGCAGTGCTAGAGCCTGGGACATCCAGGAGACCCAGTACTTC.